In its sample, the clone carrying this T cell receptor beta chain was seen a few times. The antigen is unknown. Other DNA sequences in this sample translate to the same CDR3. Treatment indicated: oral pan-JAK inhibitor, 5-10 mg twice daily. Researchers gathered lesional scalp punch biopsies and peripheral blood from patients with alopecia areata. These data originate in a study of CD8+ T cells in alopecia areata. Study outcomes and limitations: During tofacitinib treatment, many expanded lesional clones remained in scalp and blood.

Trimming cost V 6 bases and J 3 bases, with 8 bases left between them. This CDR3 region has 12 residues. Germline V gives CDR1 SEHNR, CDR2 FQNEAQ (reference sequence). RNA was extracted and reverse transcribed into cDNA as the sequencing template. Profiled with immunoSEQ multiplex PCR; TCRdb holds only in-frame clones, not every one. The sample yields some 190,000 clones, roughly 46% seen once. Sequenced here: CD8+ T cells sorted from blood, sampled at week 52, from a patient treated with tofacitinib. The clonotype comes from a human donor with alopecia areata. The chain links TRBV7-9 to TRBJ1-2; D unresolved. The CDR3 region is CASSSSDYGYTF. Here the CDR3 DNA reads TGTGCCAGCAGTTCCAGCGACTATGGCTACACCTTC.